The T cell receptor beta chain under discussion was sequenced for a study of kidney transplant recipient with SARS-CoV-2 infection. TCRdb reprocessed the reads with MiXCR, giving one entry per CDR3 protein. The sample has under 300,000 distinct CDR3 sequences; 29% are singletons. Germline V gene sequence: CDR1 SGDLS, CDR2 YYNGEE. CDR3 length equals 14 residues. The junction had 6 bases not matched to a gene; V was cut back by 3 bases and J by 6 bases. This clonotype was seen at least ten times. V is TRBV9 and J is TRBJ2-7; 10 bases match TRBD2. The sample was a blood sample, taken at baseline and on approximately day 120 from a kidney transplant recipient. This sequence originates from a young adult male patient who had COVID-19 and was a kidney transplant recipient. The T cells may partly be graft donor cells. In DNA, the CDR3 is TGTGCCAGCAGCGCAAGCGGGAGGGGCCTCGAGCAGTACTTC. Translating gives CASSASGRGLEQYF.